This T cell receptor (beta chain) was identified during a study of Tregs in tolerant kidney transplant recipients. Using immunoSEQ multiplex PCR, the repertoire was profiled, and TCRdb retains in-frame clones only, with some absent. This table has 120,000 or so clones, roughly 92% appearing once. Broader study findings: Expanding Tregs on activated donor B cells appeared to best identify donor-specific TCRbeta clones. Biological reproducibility was not directly addressed in this study. Findings come from small patient numbers and require larger validation.

Unstimulated Tregs (CD4+CD25+CD127-) and CD4+CD25- non-Tregs were sorted from PBMCs. This CDR3 has 11 residues. Trimming took off 4 bases at V and 6 bases at J, with 6 bases between the two ends. CDR1 SQVTM and CDR2 ANQGSEA come from the germline V gene. For this clone: Its cognate antigen is unknown.

The source is a human donor in good health. The chain recombines TRBV29-1 with TRBJ1-4; no reliable D call. Input material: CD4+ T cells from blood. This chain's CDR3 is CSVGGDEKLFF. The CDR3 region has the DNA TGCAGCGTTGGAGGAGATGAAAAACTGTTTTTT.